This TCR beta chain was profiled in a study of cytomegalovirus exposure and HLA in healthy donors. Study observations and caveats: Several top significant clusters appeared, in a later analysis, to be linked to common viral pathogens. Per a later analysis, roughly 17,000 TCR beta sequences showed association with HLA alleles at 0.05 false discovery rate. The CMV antigen specificity of a few CMV-associated chains was confirmed through in vitro analysis.

With respect to this clone: What it binds is not known.

Trimming took 4 bases from V and 2 from J, leaving 12 bases between them. Germline V gives CDR1 SGDLS, CDR2 YYNGEE. This CDR3 is built from 15 residues. PCR amplification relied on 60 Vbeta primers (plus 13 Jbeta primers). Sequencing was performed with immunoSEQ multiplex PCR; in TCRdb, only in-frame clones are kept and a portion is missing. The sample shows about 120,000 clones, about 81% of them seen only once. This chain joins TRBV9 and TRBJ2-2; no definite D call. This clonotype was sampled from a man aged 35 to 55 in good health and CMV-seronegative. The specimen sequenced was PBMCs. The CDR3 DNA is TGTGCCAGCAGCCAAGCACCTGGTAACACCGGGGAGCTGTTTTTT. It codes for CASSQAPGNTGELFF.